This entry is about one T cell receptor (beta chain). Its antigen has not been determined. To prepare the library, the immunoSEQ multiplex PCR assay was applied. For the multiplex PCR, a mixture combining 60 forward primers for TCR Vbeta segments and 13 reverse primers for TCR Jbeta segments was used. A multiplex PCR assay on genomic DNA amplified the CDR3 region of rearranged TCR beta genes. The amplified TCR beta libraries were sequenced on the Illumina HiSeq System as 87-base-pair reads. On the authors' methods: Across the 500 to 700 repertoires, a later analysis counted tens of millions of unique TCR beta chains, roughly 11 million of which were shared by at least two donors. Raw reads were error-corrected and collapsed into unique sequences with a nearest-neighbor algorithm that merged closely related sequences to remove PCR and sequencing errors. CDR3 sequences were aligned to IMGT reference sequences to assign V, D and J gene segments. Each retained sequence needed at least a six-nucleotide match to both a V gene segment and a J gene segment. A rearrangement counted as productive if the CDR3 had no stop codons and remained in frame with V and J, and every other rearrangement counted as non-productive. CDR3 was defined by IMGT convention, running from the second conserved V-encoded cysteine to the conserved J-encoded phenylalanine. Sequences without an unambiguous match to a single V gene segment were excluded from the earlier analysis of almost 600 of the donors. In an earlier analysis of some 590 of the donors, a V segment was called functional when productive rearrangements were above 56.7%, and segregating when the standard deviation between donors exceeded 5%. To diagnose cytomegalovirus status from the catalog of TCR beta chain sequences, a statistical classification framework was built. V and J gene assignment, in a later analysis, came from comparing TCR nucleotide sequences with IMGT/GENE-DB human TR gene sequences. Using the TCRdist pipeline, a later analysis assigned CDR3 sequences along with most-parsimonious VDJ recombination scenarios. In a later analysis, every TCR beta chain was defined by the combination of its CDR3 amino acid sequence and its V-gene family, and reads without a unique V-gene family were dropped. To address suspected cross-contamination and a sequencing artifact, a later analysis removed roughly 580 highly shared, low-generation-probability nucleotide sequences. For each public chain, a later analysis derived a clonal expansion index from normalized ranks of inferred template counts within each repertoire. In a later analysis, generation probabilities were computed using a VDJ recombination model fitted to out-of-frame rearrangements, and the results were checked against IGoR. In a later analysis, TCR-TCR, TCR-HLA and TCR-CMV co-occurrence was scored with hypergeometric tests, and a repertoire-size bias correction was applied to TCR pairs. To estimate false discovery rates, a later analysis permuted the HLA or CMV assignments 20 times. In a later analysis, co-occurring TCRs were grouped using DBSCAN, with TCRdist sequence similarity added in when clustering inside HLA-allele-positive subsets. Co-occurrence clustering excluded repertoires with fewer than 30,000 or more than 120,000 public chains, plus five with anomalous nucleotide sharing. TCRdb mirrors the immuneACCESS table, restricted to in-frame sequences. Some clones are absent from its copies; in checked studies, under half trace to an unresolved V gene, and the reason for the others is unknown. Clone size and the V and J calls come from that table; the DNA yielded D and trimming. The table held for this sample gives 130,000 or so clones. The ten biggest clones cover 2.2% of the sample.

The germline V gene yields LGHNA for CDR1 and YSLEER for CDR2. V loses 4 bases, J loses 5 bases, and the germline ends lie 17 bases apart. Its CDR3 holds 15 amino acids, cysteine through phenylalanine. The entry retains the CDR3 DNA only, 45 bases that are in frame from base 1. These data originate in a study of cytomegalovirus exposure and HLA in healthy donors (TCRdb year 2017). Notes on the research overall: According to an earlier analysis of 587 of the donors, 150 million to 200 million T cells yielded roughly 100 million unique TCR beta sequences and around 280 Gb of sequence data. An early release that covered about 640 HLA-typed donors contained approximately 300 gigabases of sequencing data and around 85 million unique TCR sequences. The number of donors typed differed by locus, with roughly 629-640 for A, B, C, DRB1 and DQB1, around 520 for DQA1, over 600 for DPA1, and some 440 for DPB1. On average, 235,054 unique TCR beta nucleotide sequences were sequenced per donor among some 430 genotyped donors of the cohort, with roughly 18% of those sequences being non-productive. Alongside the repertoire data, information on donor age, sex, ethnicity and CMV serostatus was compiled. The study used immunosequencing to profile the T cell repertoires of 666 subjects and linked those repertoires to cytomegalovirus serostatus. Genome-wide SNP genotypes for about 65% of the roughly 670 donors were used in a later genetic analysis, which treated that subset as a discovery cohort. A later analysis re-examined previously published TCR beta repertoires from 500 to 700 donors and added high-resolution HLA genotyping to investigate patterns of TCR occurrence. Rather than drawing on any new phenotypic data, the later analysis identified candidate immune exposures from TCR beta sequences and the way those sequences occurred across donors. To decide whether each TCR beta V gene segment behaved as functional or pseudogenic, an earlier analysis of some 540 of the donors relied on high-throughput TCR beta sequencing. The study combined high-throughput TCR immunosequencing, statistical association of individual TCRs with disease status, and machine learning to predict cytomegalovirus infection status. In addition to the first cohort of 666 subjects, a separate validation cohort of around 110 different subjects was used. The study aimed to test whether signatures of past pathogen exposure could be identified by cataloging public T cell receptors. HLA typing included class I and class II loci at four-digit resolution. Roughly 5 DR-DQ haplotypes were treated as single units for association and clustering because of strong linkage in the cohort. Of the approximately 400 genotyped donors, about 80% fell in the genetic ancestry cluster associated with self-reported Caucasian donors. Every repertoire in the discovery cohort had been generated on one and the same sequencing platform.

On the study overall, not on this receptor specifically: Compared with the approximately 670-donor mean, donors in an Asian-associated ancestry cluster had fewer N-insertions in productive TCRs, according to a later genetic analysis. The classifier was reported to diagnose cytomegalovirus status with high specificity and sensitivity in both the original and validation cohorts. In a later analysis, 15,000 to 20,000 TCR beta sequences were associated with specific HLA alleles at a false discovery rate of 0.05. A total of 164 TCR beta chains were listed by the study as associated with cytomegalovirus. An association between a missense DCLRE1C variant and V-gene and J-gene trimming of TCR beta chains was found in a later genetic analysis and replicated in an independent cohort. Some IMGT-functional V segments, including TRBV6-2 and TRBV6-3, could not be distinguished by the 87-base-pair reads and were therefore excluded. In an earlier analysis of around 500 of the donors, most TCR beta V segments appeared in productive rearrangements about 87% or about 30% of the time, broadly matching IMGT annotations. According to a later analysis, TCR association rates differed among HLA loci, with DRB1 alleles showing the most associated TCRs and HLA-C alleles showing the fewest. A further reported finding was that TCR beta sequences accurately predicted the HLA-A and HLA-B alleles for most subjects in the first cohort. Linkage disequilibrium might explain the correlated functional status among segregating V segments, but an unknown experimental factor could not be ruled out. In a later analysis, most CMV-associated TCR beta chains were found to appear HLA-restricted, with HLA associations seemingly driven largely by CMV exposure. The presence/absence analyses assumed that sequencing depth was roughly uniform across donors, and that assumption may not be true. A few of the identified cytomegalovirus-associated TCR beta chains were confirmed in vitro to be specific for cytomegalovirus antigens. Because counts were too low, roughly 17 rarely observed V segments, including chromosome 9 orphons, were left out of the earlier analysis of 587 of the donors. Because HLA typing was unavailable for some donors at each locus, only the typed subset was used in association tests. In a later analysis, HLA-associated TCR beta chains showed more clonal expansion and lower generation probabilities than non-associated chains that were equally common. When HLA alleles, especially DR and DQ, strongly co-occurred, attributing TCR associations to individual alleles was difficult. In a later analysis, several top co-occurrence clusters were reported to appear linked to parvovirus B19, influenza, CMV and Epstein-Barr virus. The only immune exposure information available for the cohort was CMV serostatus. Across donors, most TCR sequences were observed very rarely, whereas some public TCRs were present in many individuals. This cohort had only TCR beta chains sequenced, and the lack of alpha or paired-chain data limited which features could be detected. It was suggested by the authors that the approach could potentially be generalized to other disease states and immunological phenotypes. A cluster of highly shared sequence variants was judged likely to represent a technical artifact of the sequencing pipeline.

In total, roughly 670 healthy bone marrow donors made up the cohort. All cohort members were sampled while nominally healthy, although unrecorded immune exposures were likely present. The donor was CMV seronegative and was included in the group of a few hundred seronegative cohort members. Each donor provided a peripheral blood sample, and peripheral blood mononuclear cells were used for TCR beta sequencing. The Qiagen DNeasy Blood Extraction Kit was used to extract genomic DNA from the blood cell samples. Specimen: PBMCs. This clonotype was sampled from a woman between 18 and 29 years old in good health and CMV-seronegative. The rearrangement combines TRBV4-3 with TRBJ1-2, with no reliable assignment of the D segment. The nucleotide sequence reads TGCGCCAGCAGCCCCGAGAGTGGGCCATCTTATGGCTACACCTTC. Its protein product is CASSPESGPSYGYTF.